This T cell receptor beta chain was observed in a study of vaccination effects on CD4 cells after COVID-19. Across the whole study: All participants had two doses of either the BNT162b2 or mRNA-1273 vaccine.

After expansion with viral peptide pools in the ViraFEST assay, antigen-specific CD4+ T cells were sequenced. Following 10 days of culture, CD4+ T cells were isolated. Nucleocapsid antibody tests were negative, and the vaccine recipients had no prior SARS-CoV-2 infection. PBMC cultures contained around 2 million cells per well, approximately 10 IU/ml IL-2 and 10 ug/ml peptides. IL-2 medium supplanted half the medium on days 3 and 7. Only in-frame clones appear in the TCRdb table, and some are missing; sequencing was by immunoSEQ multiplex PCR. This sample carries about 41,000 clones, approximately 80% of them seen once, and the ten largest clones take roughly 3.1%. Notes on this clone: Its antigen is unknown.

This CDR3 region has 14 residues. Germline V lookup: CDR1 MNHEY, CDR2 SVGAGI. Trimming removed 6 bases from V and 4 bases from J, with 15 bases in between. J is TRBJ1-2 and V is TRBV6-5; a weak D match, TRBD1 (6 bases). The sequencing used CD4+ T cells from PBMCs cultured with HCoV-NL63 spike peptides, collected before COVID-19 vaccination. This TCR came from a human donor who received a COVID-19 vaccine. DNA of the CDR3: TGTGCCAGCAGCGCTGTAGGGGGGTCCTATGGCTACACCTTC. It is translated as CASSAVGGSYGYTF.